These 17 T cell receptor beta chains share one sample of origin, sequenced in a study of cytomegalovirus exposure and HLA in healthy donors. 60 Vbeta and 13 Jbeta primers were used in PCR. Data came from immunoSEQ multiplex PCR; TCRdb stores just in-frame clones and leaves some out. This table holds 150,000 to 200,000 clones, around 80% found once. Sequenced material: PBMCs. These receptors originate from a woman aged 45-59 years in good health and CMV-seropositive.

V usage is TRBV6-5 and J usage is TRBJ2-3, with TRBD1 matching over 8 bases. V shed 11 bases and J 7 bases; nucleotides not matched to a gene: 14. The CDR3 runs to 14 residues. The germline V gene encodes CDR1 MNHEY and CDR2 SVGAGI. The CDR3 here is CAAWPSGGWYTQYF. DNA for the CDR3: TGTGCCGCATGGCCCTCAGGGGGCTGGTATACGCAGTATTTT.

The chain combines TRBV9 with TRBJ1-2; D is perhaps TRBD1 (6 bases). The CDR3 length is 15 residues. Trimming left V 4 bases short and J 3 bases short, with 16 bases between. Germline CDR1 and CDR2: SGDLS and YYNGEE. The CDR3 region has the DNA TGTGCCAGCAGCCCAGCGGGGAGACAGGACTATGGCTACACCTTC. Translation gives CASSPAGRQDYGYTF.

This clone was counted a few times. The J gene is TRBJ2-3, the V gene TRBV5-3; TRBD2 matches 8 bases. TRBV5-3 is classed as an ORF, of uncertain function. CDR3 length equals 14 residues. The junction had 1 base not matched to a gene; V was cut back by 0 bases and J by 4 bases. The CDR3 DNA follows: TGTGCCAGAAGCTTGGCGGGAGGGGCAGATACGCAGTATTTT. It yields the protein CARSLAGGADTQYF.

This chain joins TRBV7-9 and TRBJ1-1; D possibly corresponds to TRBD1 (5 bases). The CDR3 has 15 amino acids. Germline-derived CDR1 and CDR2 are SEHNR and FQNEAQ (reference sequence). V lost 5 bases and J 0 bases, leaving 13 bases between the germline ends. CDR3 protein: CASSLPTVMNTEAFF. CDR3 DNA: TGTGCCAGCAGCCTACCGACAGTTATGAACACTGAAGCTTTCTTT.

As concerns this clone: At one end, the junction sequence differs from germline, possibly due to a read error. This CDR3 reads CAGSPGLAGYTQETQYF. The CDR3 nucleotides are TGTGCCGGCAGCCCGGGACTAGCGGGATACACCCAAGAGACCCAGTACTTC. The chain recombines TRBV5-4 with TRBJ2-5; TRBD2 aligns across 13 bases. This CDR3 region has 17 residues. The V gene's germline CDR1 is SGHNT and CDR2 YYREEE (reference sequence).

The CDR3 protein is CASSIRSDSSYEQYF. DNA of the CDR3: TGTGCCAGTAGTATAAGGTCTGACAGCTCCTACGAGCAGTACTTC. The J gene is TRBJ2-7, the V gene TRBV19, with D possibly matching TRBD1 (5 bases). CDR3 size: 15 residues. V lost 2 bases to trimming and J lost 0 bases, with 11 bases between them. Germline lookup yields CDR1 LNHDA and CDR2 SQIVND (reference sequence). Filled out from reference TRBV19 and TRBJ2-7, the complete variable domain reads DGGITQSPKYLFRKEGQNVTLSCEQNLNHDAMYWYRQDPGQGLRLIYYSQIVNDFQKGDIAEGYSVSREKKESFPLTVTSAQKNPTAFYLCASSIRSDSSYEQYFGPGTRLTVT.

The rearrangement links TRBV19 to TRBJ2-7, with 7 bases matching TRBD2. Trimming took 10 bases from V and 6 from J; bases not matched to a gene: 9. Germline assignment: CDR1 LNHDA and CDR2 SQIVND (reference sequence). The CDR3 totals 12 residues. The CDR3 region has the DNA TGTGCCACGGGGGGAACTACTTTCGAGCAGTACTTC. As protein: CATGGTTFEQYF.

The gene calls are TRBV20-1 and TRBJ1-2; maybe TRBD1 (6 bases). In germline, CDR1 is DFQATT, CDR2 SNEGSKA (reference sequence). CDR3 length: 10 amino acids. V lost 6 bases and J lost 13, with 15 bases in between. The CDR3 spells CSAGTKPITF. CDR3 coding DNA: TGCAGTGCCGGGACAAAACCGATCACCTTC.

Details on this clone: The junction shows a germline mismatch at one end, possibly a read error. The chain couples TRBV7-9 to TRBJ1-5; the D gene is possibly TRBD1 (5 bases). The CDR3 is 12 amino acids. CDR1 SEHNR and CDR2 FQNEAQ come from the germline V gene (reference sequence). The CDR3 bases are TGTTCCAGCAGCTACCGACAGAGTCAACAGCATTTT. This sequence encodes CSSSYRQSQQHF. The variable domain in full, with the rest retrieved from reference TRBV7-9 and TRBJ1-5, is DTGVSQNPRHKITKRGQNVTFRCDPISEHNRLYWYRQTLGQGPEFLTYFQNEAQLEKSRLLSDRFSAERPKGSFSTLEIQRTEQGDSAMYLCSSSYRQSQQHFGDGTRLSIL.

The chain combines TRBV7-6 with TRBJ2-5, with 9 bases matching TRBD2. Germline V gene lookup returns CDR1 SGHVS and CDR2 FNYEAQ. This CDR3 comprises 16 residues. V lost 0 bases to trimming and J lost 4 bases; unmatched junction nucleotides: 6. CDR3 DNA sequence: TGTGCCAGCAGCTTAGCGGGTAGCGGGGGCAGAGAGACCCAGTACTTC. It is translated as CASSLAGSGGRETQYF.

This clone was picked up one time. V and J are TRBV27 and TRBJ1-3; 8 nucleotides agree with TRBD1. The CDR3 contains 13 residues. Trimming removed 6 bases from V and 2 bases from J; junction bases left unmatched: 0. CDR1 is MNHEY and CDR2 is SMNVEV in the germline V gene (reference sequence). The chain's CDR3 is CASRDRAGNTIYF. The CDR3 nucleotides are TGTGCCAGCAGGGACAGGGCTGGAAACACCATATATTTT.

The rearrangement links TRBV7-9 to TRBJ1-6; no reliable D call. The CDR3 totals 14 residues. Germline V lookup: CDR1 SEHNR, CDR2 FQNEAQ (reference sequence). Trimming stripped 5 bases from V and 4 bases from J, with 9 bases between. The chain's CDR3 is CASSPGSYNSPLHF. The CDR3 nucleotides read TGTGCCAGCAGCCCAGGATCTTATAATTCACCCCTCCACTTT.

V usage is TRBV23-1 and J usage is TRBJ2-7; D is undetermined. TRBV23-1 is filed as an ORF, its function uncertain. The V end was cut by 0 bases, the J end by 5 bases, with 17 bases between. The CDR3 has 16 amino acids. CDR3 nucleotides: TGCGCCAGCAGTCAATCCATCGCGTGTTTACTGGACGAGCAGTACTTC. Its protein is CASSQSIACLLDEQYF.

The chain couples TRBV14 to TRBJ2-4; 10 positions match TRBD1. The CDR3 sequence is 16 residues long. Germline CDR1 is SGHDN and CDR2 is FVKESK. V dropped 4 bases and J dropped 3; count of bases not matched to a gene: 6. The CDR3 protein is CASSPTGGLGKNIQYF. CDR3 sequence (DNA): TGTGCCAGCAGCCCGACAGGGGGCTTAGGCAAAAACATTCAGTACTTC.

This rearrangement joins TRBV20-1 to TRBJ1-1; D remains ambiguous. The germline V and J ends were trimmed by 0 bases and 7 bases, with 6 bases remaining between them. The germline gives CDR1 DFQATT, CDR2 SNEGSKA (reference sequence). The CDR3 spans 11 residues. The CDR3 DNA sequence: TGCAGTGCTAGAGATCATGTTGAAGCTTTCTTT. Protein product: CSARDHVEAFF.

The chain has TRBV7-9 and TRBJ1-4, with D possibly being TRBD1 (6 bases). Germline loops: CDR1 SEHNR, CDR2 FQNEAQ (reference sequence). This CDR3 spans 11 amino acids. The CDR3: CSIQNRDKLFF. For the CDR3, the DNA is TGTTCCATACAGAACAGGGATAAACTGTTTTTT.

The chain carries TRBV4-3 and TRBJ2-3, with TRBD2 identical over 14 bases. The CDR3 sequence is 17 residues long. The germline CDR1 and CDR2 sequences are LGHNA and YSLEER. Trimming cost V 3 bases and J 6 bases; bases outside gene matches: 8. CDR3 region: CASSQGTSGGRGDTQYF. The CDR3 region has the DNA TGCGCCAGCAGCCAGGGGACTAGCGGGGGCAGGGGGGATACGCAGTATTTT.